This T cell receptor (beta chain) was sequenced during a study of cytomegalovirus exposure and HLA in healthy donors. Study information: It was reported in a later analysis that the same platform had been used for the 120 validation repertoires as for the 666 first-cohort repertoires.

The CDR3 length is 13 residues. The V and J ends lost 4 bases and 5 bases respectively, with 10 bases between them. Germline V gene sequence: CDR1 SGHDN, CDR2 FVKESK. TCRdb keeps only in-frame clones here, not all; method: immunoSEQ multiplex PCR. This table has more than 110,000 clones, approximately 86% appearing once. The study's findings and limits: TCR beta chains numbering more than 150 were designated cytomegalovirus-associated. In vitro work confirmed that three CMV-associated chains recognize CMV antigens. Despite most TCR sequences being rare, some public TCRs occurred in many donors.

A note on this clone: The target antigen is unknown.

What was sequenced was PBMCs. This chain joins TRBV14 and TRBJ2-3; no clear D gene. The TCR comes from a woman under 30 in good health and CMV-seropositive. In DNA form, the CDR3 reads TGTGCCAGCAGCCGGCAGGCACAAGATACGCAGTATTTT. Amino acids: CASSRQAQDTQYF.